Presented here are 3 T cell receptor beta chains from one specimen sequenced in a study of blood T cell repertoires in COVID-19. TCRdb's table, derived via immunoSEQ multiplex PCR, lists solely in-frame clones and lacks some. This table has 150,000 to 200,000 clones, 70% to 85% appearing once. Sequenced input: peripheral blood. These receptors all stem from a human donor with acute or convalescent COVID-19. The donor label of this sample is uncertain.

The genes are TRBV19 and TRBJ2-7; possibly TRBD1 for D (6 bases). The V end lost 4 bases, the J end lost 3 bases, and 10 bases lay between the germline ends. This CDR3 has 13 amino acids. CDR1 LNHDA and CDR2 SQIVND come from the germline V gene (reference sequence). CDR3 nucleotides: TGTGCCAGTAGTACGGACAGAAACTACGAGCAGTACTTC. Its translation: CASSTDRNYEQYF.

The chain links TRBV18 to TRBJ1-4, with TRBD1 matching over 7 bases. The V and J ends lost 1 base and 12 bases, in that order; junction bases with no gene match: 5. Germline CDR1 reads KGHSH; CDR2 reads LQKENI. The CDR3 consists of 13 residues. CDR3 bases: TGTGCCAGCTCACCACTAGACCAGGGGGAACTGTTTTTT. As protein: CASSPLDQGELFF.

This chain links TRBV9 with TRBJ2-5; TRBD1 agrees at 7 bases. This CDR3 spans 14 amino acids. Germline CDR1 reads SGDLS; CDR2 reads YYNGEE. Trimming at V came to 3 bases and at J to 2 bases, leaving 4 bases not matched to a gene. The CDR3 region has the DNA TGTGCCAGCAGCGGAGGGACAGCTCAAGAGACCCAGTACTTC. Translation: CASSGGTAQETQYF.